Sequencing of this TCR beta chain was carried out in a study of human T cells and chemical hapten exposure (dated by TCRdb to about 2021). At the level of the whole study: For sensitization, 2% DPC in acetone was applied to an approximately 2 cm by approximately 2 cm area of upper inner arm skin. Throughout the study period of around 24 weeks, patients also received therapeutic DPC doses to the scalp every week. Patch tests used Finn chambers with 0.01% DPC on the upper back, scored after 6 days by International Contact Dermatitis Research Group standards. Alopecia areata with under or over 50% scalp involvement, alopecia totalis and alopecia universalis were represented in the patient cohort, which was mostly female. Libraries were pooled for sequencing, and variation in per-sample TCR yields was attributed mainly to small differences in library volumes within the pool. In alopecia patients, the study followed how the peripheral blood TCR repertoire changed in vivo over primary and secondary sensitization to diphenylcyclopropenone (DPC), a hapten. Blood samples were taken from patients before sensitization (week 0) and then at 2, 6 and about 24 weeks after DPC sensitization. Twenty-nine alopecia patients provided blood for TCR sequencing at one to four time points (pre-sensitization, 2, 6 and 24 weeks). Overall results and qualifications from the work: The number of PT1 expanded TCRs positively correlated with patch test score, significant at thresholds 8, 16 and 32 but not 4. DPC sensitization did not change how many TCRs were above 1 in 1000 frequency, and no evidence was found of alterations in global repertoire structure. Significantly more large CDR3 similarity clusters were formed by expanded TCRs than by pre-sensitization or healthy control sets, consistent with antigen-driven responses. Repeated subsampling changed both the strength of the expansion versus patch-test correlation and the threshold at which that correlation became significant. Because every patient had alopecia, a presumed autoimmune disease, the patients' immune response might differ from that of healthy individuals.

The sample's time point, from its label and the paper: patch test 1, 2 weeks after DPC sensitization. What this sample's treatment or condition label stands for: therapeutic diphenylcyclopropenone sensitization with weekly scalp DPC. Blood at each patch-test visit was drawn before the patch test was applied. Patients were eligible if aged 18 to 70, diagnosed with alopecia and judged suitable for DPC therapy, and pregnant patients were excluded. Total RNA was extracted from unfractionated whole blood collected in Tempus Blood RNA tubes. Per the germline V gene (reference sequence), SEHNR is the CDR1 and FQNEAQ is the CDR2. Measured from the cysteine to the phenylalanine, the CDR3 is 17 residues long. The only DNA kept is the CDR3, 51 bases in frame from the first base. Trimming removed 4 bases from V and 1 base from J; the gene matches leave 5 bases unexplained. The method was RACE. Sequencer: NextSeq 500. During library preparation, unique molecular identifiers were attached to individual cDNA molecules so that TCRs could be counted in a quantitative, reproducible way. From each blood RNA sample, both TCR alpha and TCR beta chains were sequenced. Per the source publication's procedure: A median of about 89,000 TCRs per sample was observed, with a range of about 20,000 to 700,000. V, J and CDR3 annotation of the TCR reads was carried out using the Decombinator software suite. For PS versus PT1 abundance plots, all samples were subsampled to the same number of TCRs (28,000). Expanded TCRs were defined as absent before sensitization and observed at least eight times at the 2-week time point. The public reads were quality trimmed at Q25 with fastp and then assembled into clones with MiXCR by TCRdb, keeping productive beta chains. Rows with a matching CDR3 protein are joined into one entry that keeps the most common DNA and genes. TCRdb assigned the V and J calls; the authors' analysis was not used. A total of 150,000 to 200,000 distinct CDR3 sequences appear in this sample, 20% to 25% of them only once. Clones ranked in the top ten supply about 6.7% of the sample.

This clonotype has only a few counts. Its antigen remains unidentified. Nothing much larger sits one base from this clone, and base qualities are not available. The chain links TRBV7-9 with TRBJ2-1, with 12 bases in between that match TRBD2. The starting material was whole blood, obtained in connection with sensitization to the hapten diphenylcyclopropenone (DPC). The source of this sequence is a woman aged 45-60 years with alopecia areata. Some clones in this sample may be carry-over from other donors' samples. The bases are TGTGCCAGCAGCTCTAGCGGGAGGGTCGTTTCCTACAATGAGCAGTTCTTC. It specifies CASSSSGRVVSYNEQFF. The full variable domain, with segments outside the CDR3 supplied by the reference TRBV7-9 and TRBJ2-1 proteins, appears as DTGVSQNPRHKITKRGQNVTFRCDPISEHNRLYWYRQTLGQGPEFLTYFQNEAQLEKSRLLSDRFSAERPKGSFSTLEIQRTEQGDSAMYLCASSSSGRVVSYNEQFFGPGTRLTVL.